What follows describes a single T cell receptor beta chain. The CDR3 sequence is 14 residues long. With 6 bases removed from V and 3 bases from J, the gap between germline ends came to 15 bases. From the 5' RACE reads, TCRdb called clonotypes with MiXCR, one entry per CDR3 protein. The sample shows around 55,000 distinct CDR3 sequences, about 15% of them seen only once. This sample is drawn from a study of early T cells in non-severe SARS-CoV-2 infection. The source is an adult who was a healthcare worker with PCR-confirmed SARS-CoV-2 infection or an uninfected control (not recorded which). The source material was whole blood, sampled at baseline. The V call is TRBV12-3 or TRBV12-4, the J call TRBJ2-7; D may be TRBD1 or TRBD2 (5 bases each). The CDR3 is CASSHPGPIYEQYF. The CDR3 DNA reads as TGTGCCAGCAGCCACCCGGGACCCATCTACGAGCAGTACTTC.